This T cell receptor (beta chain) derives from a study of glioma-infiltrating T cells after dendritic cell vaccination. Findings of the study overall: Patients with more pretreatment TILs had longer time to progression and survival.

The protocol was immunoSEQ multiplex PCR, while the TCRdb copy is restricted to in-frame clones and leaves out a portion. The sample includes roughly 51,000 clones, 85% seen only once; the top ten take over 9.5%. Notes on this clone: Its matching antigen is unknown.

V lost 4 bases and J 4 bases, leaving 8 bases between the germline ends. This CDR3 contains 13 residues. Per the germline V gene, CDR1 is LGHNT and CDR2 is FRNRAP. This clonotype was obtained from a human donor with glioblastoma. This sample comprised blood, obtained before dendritic cell vaccination. V usage is TRBV12-5 and J usage is TRBJ1-5; D uncertain. The CDR3 sequence: CASGYGGNQPQHF. CDR3 bases: TGTGCTAGTGGTTACGGCGGGAATCAGCCCCAGCATTTT.